This TCR beta chain is from a study of T cell clones after liver transplantation (dated by TCRdb to the late 2010s). Looking at the study overall: The samples were obtained from ITN030ST, a randomized trial that attempted immunosuppression withdrawal within 2 years after liver transplantation. Of the eight recipients, a few were HCV-positive, while the remaining recipients had been transplanted for non-autoimmune, non-viral indications. Tolerance meant complete immunosuppression withdrawal for at least one year without liver enzymes rising beyond twice the upper limit of normal. As an antigen-independent comparator for donor-reactive sequences, third party-reactive TCRbeta sequences were also identified from pre-transplant MLRs. Donor-reactive T cell clones were identified by TCRbeta sequencing after a pre-transplant mixed lymphocyte reaction and then tracked in post-transplant blood. Subjects received no induction therapy and standard immunosuppression until randomization at 12-24 months post-transplant. The studied cohort comprised 8 liver transplant recipients, 3 classified as tolerant and 5 as non-tolerant. Blood samples were taken pre-transplant, pre-randomization before withdrawal, and post-randomization after full withdrawal or failed withdrawal.

This clone has just one count. Its recognized antigen is unknown. No per-base quality is available; no much larger clone lies one base away. Frozen genomic DNA underwent high-throughput TCRbeta CDR3 sequencing by immunoSEQ, including PCR amplification, mapping, bias correction and internal controls. As for the authors' bioinformatics: Only productive rearrangements were retained, with each unique TCRbeta sequence defined by its CDR3 nucleotide sequence together with its V and J gene. A sequence counted as donor-reactive only if the sequence showed at least 5-fold expansion in CFSE-low cells compared with unstimulated pre-transplant cells and had a frequency of at least 0.01%. Minimum frequency thresholds were set for each subject based on the unstimulated sample with the lowest template count, ensuring at least 90% detection power. Jensen-Shannon divergence between the top 1000 TCRbeta sequences post- versus pre-transplant served as the measure of repertoire turnover. Changes in detection of donor-reactive sequences were tested with two-sided Fisher's exact tests. This immuneACCESS table, as held by TCRdb, lists in-frame sequences with V and J called but not all clones. Of the missing ones, under half trace to an unresolved V gene in checked studies; the others have no known cause. V and J calls and clone size are given by that table; D and trimming were obtained from the DNA. Recorded for this sample are fewer than 85,000 clones; over 70% of them occurred a single time. The ten biggest clones cover 0.79% of the sample.

At the junction V is shortened by 4 bases and J by 6 bases, with 15 bases in between. Including cysteine and phenylalanine, the CDR3 has 14 amino acids. Kept here is only the CDR3 DNA, which spans 42 bases and is read in frame from base 1. CDR1 SGHTA and CDR2 FQGNSA were looked up in the germline V gene. Broad study findings and their caveats: Since no allograft tissue specimens were available, donor-reactive T cells may have migrated into the graft instead of being deleted. The decline in donor-reactive sequences exceeded the decline in third party-reactive sequences, suggesting partial antigen-specific deletion that was unrelated to withdrawal success. Once repertoire turnover was taken into account, donor-reactive detection showed a significant reduction for CD4 in 7 of 8 subjects and for CD8 in 8 of 8. The conclusions were considered preliminary, being limited by small, heterogeneous patient numbers and non-standardized post-transplant time points. Low numbers of available donor cells limited the measurable donor-reactive repertoire in a couple of subjects. In most of the 8 subjects, regardless of tolerance or HCV status, circulating donor-reactive CD4 TCRbeta sequences dropped significantly post-transplant.

Unstimulated PBMCs, after thawing, were stained for CD3, CD4 and CD8 and then FACS-sorted into CD3+CD4+ and CD3+CD8+ populations. Each of the 8 studied subjects was randomized to immunosuppression withdrawal. The Qiagen DNeasy Blood and Tissue Kit was used for isolation of genomic DNA. This material consisted of CD4+ T cells from blood, taken 12 months after liver transplant. The rearranged chain carries TRBV7-2 and TRBJ1-1, and the D gene may be TRBD1, 5 bases matching. The TCR originated in a human patient who received a liver transplant. After a transplant, certain T cells may trace back to the graft donor. The sequenced DNA is TGTGCCAGCAGCTCCCTGAGGTCAGGGTCTGAAGCTTTCTTT. It encodes CASSSLRSGSEAFF.